This T cell receptor (beta chain) comes out of a study of blood T cell repertoires in COVID-19. For the study at large: The United States, Italy and Spain provided the acute and convalescent COVID-19 samples.

Generated by immunoSEQ multiplex PCR, the TCRdb table keeps only in-frame clones and is missing some. The profile shows some 250,000 clones, approximately 86% of them singletons. CDR1 is SEHNR, CDR2 FQNEAQ, per germline (reference sequence). The CDR3 is made up of 13 amino acids. The TCR sequence derives from a woman younger than 45 who had recovered from COVID-19. V is TRBV7-9 and J is TRBJ1-3; possible D gene TRBD1, 5 bases. Sequenced sample: peripheral blood. The CDR3 bases are TGTGCTGGGGAGGGGAGCTCTGGAAACACCATATATTTT. This codes for CAGEGSSGNTIYF.